Following are 2 T cell receptor beta chains from one sample sequenced in a study of T cells in Graves' hyperthyroidism and ophthalmopathy. Amplified regions were TCR beta CDR3 sequences from RNA transcripts. First-round RT-PCR of the TCR CDR3 relied on the HTBI primer set. Using its own MiXCR run on the multiplex PCR reads, TCRdb lists one record per CDR3 protein. Here the sample spans about 400,000 distinct CDR3 sequences, about 16% being singletons. The sequenced material came from blood. Receptors originate from a woman aged 55-70 years with Graves' ophthalmopathy.

This clonotype has at least ten counts. The chain employs TRBV6-5 and TRBJ2-7; 8 bases map to TRBD2. With 2 bases clipped from V and 0 bases from J, the junction kept 3 bases outside the gene matches. The CDR3 extends over 15 amino acids. The germline V gene encodes CDR1 MNHEY and CDR2 SVGAGI. As DNA, the CDR3 is TGTGCCAGCAGTTACGAGCGGGGGCCCTCCTACGAGCAGTACTTC. It specifies CASSYERGPSYEQYF.

The sample holds many counts of this clonotype. This chain uses TRBV9 with TRBJ2-7, with D possibly being TRBD1 (5 bases). V lost 0 bases and J lost 4, with 11 bases in between. The CDR3 sequence is 14 residues long. Germline lookup yields CDR1 SGDLS and CDR2 YYNGEE. The CDR3 loop is CASSVGPQGYEQYF. The CDR3 DNA follows: TGTGCCAGCAGCGTAGGCCCCCAGGGATACGAGCAGTACTTC.